This T cell receptor (beta chain) appears in the sequencing data of a study of T-cell memory formation after mild COVID-19. Study information: Among the donors, TCR clusters were largely specific to each donor. Study-level points and caveats: Those CD4+ clones that contracted were mainly in CM and EM (CD8+ ones in EMRA). Later expanders leaned toward CD4+, whereas clones contracting from day 15 to 85 were balanced CD4/CD8.

Barcoded TCR alpha and TCR beta cDNA libraries with UMIs came from 5'RACE using constant-segment primers. TCRdb used MiXCR to reprocess the 5' RACE reads, holding one entry per CDR3 protein. The repertoire includes 140,000 or so distinct CDR3 sequences, around 15% of them detected once, and 25% to 30% sits in the top ten. V trimming: 3 bases; J trimming: 6 bases; junction bases outside the gene matches: 6. This CDR3 region has 15 residues. Points on this clonotype: The antigen remains undetermined.

The chain joins TRBV12-3 or TRBV12-4 to TRBJ2-1, with TRBD2 matching 9 bases. The sequence was collected from an adult woman who had mild COVID-19 (a few samples of this study predate the infection). Cell type and time point are not known. Source material: PBMCs or a T cell subset sorted from them (not recorded which). DNA of the CDR3: TGTGCCAGCAGTTTTGGCGGGAGGGCCTTCAATGAGCAGTTCTTC. This encodes CASSFGGRAFNEQFF.